This T cell receptor beta chain was sequenced for a study of response to subunit inactivated influenza vaccine. The CDR3 has 16 residues. The trim removed 1 base at V and 5 bases at J, leaving 8 bases unmatched. Germline V gene sequence: CDR1 SEHNR, CDR2 FQNEAQ (reference sequence). A few counts support this clonotype. TCRdb reprocessed the RT-PCR reads via MiXCR and lists one record per CDR3 protein. Of about 580,000 distinct CDR3 sequences in the sample, 14% were seen once. The sequencing here drew on PBMCs from blood, taken 11 to 12 days after vaccination. This TCR was sampled from a man aged 45-65 years who received an inactivated influenza vaccine. The chain is built from TRBV7-9 and TRBJ2-1; 7 nucleotides agree with TRBD1. The CDR3 region has the DNA TGTGCCAGCAGCTTAGGGCGGCTCCAGGGGGACAATGAGCAGTTCTTC. It specifies CASSLGRLQGDNEQFF. The full variable domain, its missing parts supplied by reference TRBV7-9 and TRBJ2-1, is DTGVSQNPRHKITKRGQNVTFRCDPISEHNRLYWYRQTLGQGPEFLTYFQNEAQLEKSRLLSDRFSAERPKGSFSTLEIQRTEQGDSAMYLCASSLGRLQGDNEQFFGPGTRLTVL.